A selection of T cell receptor beta chains follows, all from one sample in a study of regulatory T cells in long-lasting Graves disease. Each CDR3 protein gets one entry after TCRdb re-called the multiplex PCR reads with MiXCR. The sample includes some 250,000 distinct CDR3 sequences, 15% to 20% of them seen just once. These records were also assigned to another study, of T cells in Graves' hyperthyroidism and ophthalmopathy.

The sample in question was peripheral blood mononuclear cells (PBMCs), obtained at new diagnosis, from a patient treated with antithyroid drugs. These receptors were taken from a woman aged 25 to 39 with Graves disease. Both conserved end residues are trimmed from each CDR3. Each record gives: CDR3 protein, clone size, V gene. Size is stated for part of the rows, as once, few or many counts, or as a class when the clone is expanded.

cdr3_aa: SVDRDGAEAF
clone_size: many
v_call: TRBV29-1

cdr3_aa: ASSLLAGPGYGYT
clone_size: many
v_call: TRBV6-1

cdr3_aa: ASSFFRTEGDEQY
clone_size: many
v_call: TRBV12-3/TRBV12-4

cdr3_aa: SVSRDSAFAEQY
clone_size: .
v_call: TRBV20-1

cdr3_aa: ASSQENGRRTNTEAF
clone_size: many
v_call: TRBV4-1

cdr3_aa: ASSYSLGGNYGYT
clone_size: many
v_call: TRBV6-5

cdr3_aa: SATPNRGLFYGYT
clone_size: .
v_call: TRBV20-1

cdr3_aa: ASSAGFLAKNIQY
clone_size: few
v_call: TRBV6-1

cdr3_aa: ASGKQGGYGYT
clone_size: many
v_call: TRBV12-3/TRBV12-4

cdr3_aa: ASSKTQGYSGNTIY
clone_size: many
v_call: TRBV6-1

cdr3_aa: ASSIDWSDPYYGYT
clone_size: few
v_call: TRBV19

cdr3_aa: AGSGGRGHEQF
clone_size: many
v_call: TRBV2

cdr3_aa: ASSDGQGASFEQY
clone_size: few
v_call: TRBV19

cdr3_aa: ASSESGTGYQETQY
clone_size: .
v_call: TRBV25-1

cdr3_aa: ASSQASSTDTQY
clone_size: many
v_call: TRBV3-1

cdr3_aa: SARDTGELF
clone_size: .
v_call: TRBV20-1

cdr3_aa: ASSLVAGLEAF
clone_size: many
v_call: TRBV5-1

cdr3_aa: ASRLAGELF
clone_size: .
v_call: TRBV12-3/TRBV12-4

cdr3_aa: ASSLGVGIGGYT
clone_size: once
v_call: TRBV7-8

cdr3_aa: ASSFKQGNGYTEAF
clone_size: many
v_call: TRBV12-3/TRBV12-4

cdr3_aa: ASSFWGRYTEAF
clone_size: many
v_call: TRBV12-3/TRBV12-4

cdr3_aa: ASSHRDRGRADTQY
clone_size: many
v_call: TRBV7-6

cdr3_aa: ASSETRTGSEAF
clone_size: many
v_call: TRBV2

cdr3_aa: ASSLRGSISGNTIY
clone_size: many
v_call: TRBV27

cdr3_aa: ASRPIGQGDYGYT
clone_size: many
v_call: TRBV6-4

cdr3_aa: ASSTSRGHEQY
clone_size: few
v_call: TRBV19

cdr3_aa: ASSFSPIRWYEQY
clone_size: .
v_call: TRBV12-3/TRBV12-4

cdr3_aa: SAGKGGAGGELF
clone_size: .
v_call: TRBV20-1

cdr3_aa: ASSLESNTDTQY
clone_size: many
v_call: TRBV7-7

cdr3_aa: ASSYLSGGTETQY
clone_size: many
v_call: TRBV6-9

cdr3_aa: ASSPRLAGATDTQY
clone_size: few
v_call: TRBV5-5

cdr3_aa: ASSWAGTGSNTEAF
clone_size: .
v_call: TRBV5-5

cdr3_aa: SAFDTEAF
clone_size: many
v_call: TRBV20-1

cdr3_aa: ASSGLAGGPQF
clone_size: .
v_call: TRBV7-2

cdr3_aa: ASSPGLRNTEAF
clone_size: .
v_call: TRBV5-1

cdr3_aa: ASTDRAEQY
clone_size: many
v_call: TRBV19

cdr3_aa: ASSRDRGRGEAF
clone_size: few
v_call: TRBV19